One and the same sample provided the 30 T cell receptor beta chains below, sequenced in a study of glioma-infiltrating T cells. Using RNA template, CDR3s of TCR alpha and beta were amplified with iRepertoire arm-PCR. TCRdb reprocessed the multiplex PCR reads via MiXCR and lists one record per CDR3 protein. The sample yields some 180,000 distinct CDR3 sequences, 25% to 35% seen once. What was sequenced was glioma tissue, nonneoplastic brain tissue, or PBMCs (not recorded which). The receptors come from a human donor with low-grade glioma or glioblastoma, undergoing nonglioma brain surgery, or in good health (not recorded which).

The chain combines TRBV7-9 with TRBJ2-5, with D possibly matching TRBD1 (6 bases). This CDR3 is 17 amino acids long. The V and J ends lost 0 bases and 4 bases respectively, with 18 bases between them. Germline-derived CDR1 and CDR2 are SEHNR and FQNEAQ (reference sequence). The CDR3 sequence: CASSLAREWKGGETQYF. The CDR3 region has the DNA TGTGCCAGCAGCTTAGCTCGCGAATGGAAAGGGGGAGAGACCCAGTACTTC.

Regarding this clonotype: At one end, the junction sequence differs from germline, possibly due to a read error. The V and J genes are TRBV7-3 and TRBJ2-1; weak D call: TRBD2 (6 bases). The CDR3 runs to 13 residues. From germline, CDR1 is SGHTA and CDR2 FQGTGA. The DNA of the CDR3 is TGTGCCAGCAGTAAGGGACTTTACAATGAGCGGTTCTTC. Translation: CASSKGLYNERFF.

A remark on this clonotype: A clone one base away is much larger, so this may be a read error. The rearrangement uses TRBV5-1 and TRBJ2-7; 9 nucleotides align to TRBD1. Germline loops: CDR1 SGHRS, CDR2 YFSETQ. CDR3 length equals 14 residues. The CDR3 bases are TGCGCCAGCAGGTTGGGACAGGGATACTACGAGCAGTACTTC. Its translation is CASRLGQGYYEQYF.

The table lists this clonotype with many counts. A read error is possible here, since a much larger clone lies one base away. The chain couples TRBV20-1 to TRBJ1-1; D may be TRBD1 (5 bases). Germline CDR1 DFQATT, CDR2 SNEGSKA (reference sequence). V was trimmed by 4 bases and J by 5 bases, leaving 14 bases between them. The CDR3 is made up of 13 amino acids. Here the CDR3 reads CSANRGLRTEAFF. The CDR3 DNA is TGCAGTGCTAACCGGGGCCTTAGGACTGAAGCTTTCTTT.

Comment on this clonotype: This may stem from a read error, because a much larger clone lies one nucleotide away. CDR3: CASSPRVLAGYEQYF. In nucleotides, the CDR3 is TGTGCCAGCAGCCCACGGGTACTAGCGGGATACGAGCAGTACTTC. The chain combines TRBV7-2 with TRBJ2-7, with TRBD2 matching 10 bases. J lost 4 bases, V lost 5 bases, and 8 bases had no gene match. Germline V gene data show CDR1 as SGHTA and CDR2 as FQGNSA. This CDR3 comprises 15 residues.

A remark on this clonotype: This may arise from a read error, as a much more abundant clone is one base away. The chain couples TRBV4-1 to TRBJ1-3; maybe TRBD1 (6 bases). The CDR3 spans 15 residues. Germline V lookup: CDR1 MGHRA, CDR2 YSYEKL. The CDR3 coding sequence is TGCGCCGGCAGCCAGACAGGATTCTCTGGAAACACCATATATTTT. It is translated as CAGSQTGFSGNTIYF.

This clonotype was recorded at least ten times. The chain couples TRBV20-1 to TRBJ2-5, with D tentatively TRBD2 (6 bases). The CDR3 runs to 13 residues. V lost 1 base, J lost 5 bases, and 11 bases lay in between. Germline assignment: CDR1 DFQATT and CDR2 SNEGSKA (reference sequence). The CDR3 sequence: CSARAVGGETQYF. The CDR3 DNA reads as TGCAGTGCTAGAGCGGTTGGAGGGGAGACCCAGTACTTC.

This clonotype was detected many times. The chain joins TRBV11-1 to TRBJ1-1, with 9 bases identical to TRBD1. Germline assignment: CDR1 SGHAT and CDR2 FQDESV (reference sequence). The trim removed 5 bases at V and 2 bases at J, leaving 6 bases unmatched. CDR3 size: 15 residues. CDR3 region: CASSHGTGFNTEAFF. In DNA form, the CDR3 reads TGTGCCAGCAGCCACGGGACAGGGTTCAACACTGAAGCTTTCTTT.

The gene calls are TRBV5-1 and TRBJ2-2; no reliable D call. Germline V lookup: CDR1 SGHRS, CDR2 YFSETQ. V dropped 0 bases and J dropped 2 bases, with 8 bases sitting between them. The CDR3 is 15 amino acids. The CDR3 bases are TGCGCCAGCAGCTTGGAAGGGATAAACACCGGGGAGCTGTTTTTT. Translation: CASSLEGINTGELFF.

This clonotype was found many times. The CDR3 sequence is CSASAVSGNTIYF. Here the CDR3 DNA reads TGCAGTGCTAGTGCAGTCTCTGGAAACACCATATATTTT. This chain connects TRBV20-1 to TRBJ1-3, with D unclear. This CDR3 is 13 amino acids long. The ends were cut back, 3 bases at V and 0 bases at J, with 6 bases in the middle. The germline V gene has CDR1 DFQATT and CDR2 SNEGSKA (reference sequence).

This clonotype was detected once. DNA for the CDR3: TGCAGTGCTAGCATTTTACTAGCGGCATATACGCAGTATTTT. This translates into CSASILLAAYTQYF. The V gene is TRBV20-1, the J gene TRBJ2-7; TRBD2 matches 8 bases. The DNA end favors TRBJ2-3, so the J call may be wrong. The germline V gene has CDR1 DFQATT and CDR2 SNEGSKA (reference sequence). The CDR3 is 14 residues long.

Points on this clonotype: One base away lies a much larger clone, so this may be a sequencing read error. This rearrangement joins TRBV6-2 or TRBV6-3 to TRBJ2-4, with D possibly TRBD2 on 6 matching bases. This CDR3 has 15 residues. V lost 11 bases to trimming and J lost 2 bases, with 19 bases between them. Germline CDR1 reads MNHEY; CDR2 reads SVGEGT. CDR3 in amino acids: CASDAGGAPKNIQYF. The DNA of the CDR3 is TGTGCCTCAGATGCCGGCGGGGCCCCCAAAAACATTCAGTACTTC.

This clonotype was seen repeatedly, ten times or more. The chain employs TRBV29-1 and TRBJ2-3, with 8 bases identical to TRBD2. Germline V gives CDR1 SQVTM, CDR2 ANQGSEA. Unmatched junction bases numbered 6, after V lost 0 bases and J lost 4 bases. The CDR3 is made up of 15 amino acids. In DNA, the CDR3 is TGCAGCGTTGAAGATTACGGGAGGGCCCCAGATACGCAGTATTTT. Its protein is CSVEDYGRAPDTQYF.

This clonotype was seen only once. The chain uses TRBV30 and TRBJ2-3; D remains unclear. The germline V gene has CDR1 GTSNPN and CDR2 SVGIG (reference sequence). The CDR3 has 14 amino acids. The V and J ends lost 0 bases and 0 bases respectively, with 7 bases between them. CDR3: CAWSVTASTDTQYF. In nucleotides, the CDR3 is TGTGCCTGGAGTGTCACGGCTAGCACAGATACGCAGTATTTT.

About this clonotype: A much larger clone lies a single base off, so this may be a read error. The V gene is TRBV19, the J gene TRBJ1-5, with unresolved D. In germline, CDR1 is LNHDA, CDR2 SQIVND (reference sequence). This CDR3 spans 13 amino acids. V lost 5 bases and J lost 5, with 10 bases in between. The CDR3 sequence: CASSADGDQPQHF. CDR3 DNA: TGTGCCAGTAGTGCCGACGGCGATCAGCCCCAGCATTTT.

This clonotype appeared many times. The chain uses TRBV7-9 and TRBJ2-7; 8 bases are shared with TRBD1. The CDR3 loop spans 16 amino acids. Germline V CDR1 and CDR2: SEHNR, FQNEAQ (reference sequence). J gave up 1 base and V 5 bases, and 10 bases lay outside the gene matches. The CDR3 DNA follows: TGTGCCAGCAGCCTAGGACAGGGAGGTTTGTCCTACGAGCAGTACTTC. As protein: CASSLGQGGLSYEQYF.

The chain couples TRBV4-2 to TRBJ2-7, with a tentative D call TRBD1 (6 bases). The CDR3 is 16 amino acids. CDR1 and CDR2 from the germline V gene are LGHNA and YNFKEQ. V lost 0 bases, J lost 0 bases, and 12 bases lay in between. Written as DNA, the CDR3 is TGTGCCAGCAGCCAAGAAGGGGGTAGTGGCTCCTACGAGCAGTACTTC. Translated, it gives CASSQEGGSGSYEQYF.

This clonotype appeared many times. The DNA for the CDR3 is TGTGCCAGCAGTGACTCCGGGCAGGGGCTCTACGAGCAGTACTTC. This encodes CASSDSGQGLYEQYF. The chain links TRBV25-1 to TRBJ2-7, with D tentatively TRBD1 (6 bases). V was trimmed by 3 bases and J by 3 bases, leaving 15 bases between them. The CDR3 spans 15 residues. The germline V gene has CDR1 MGHDK and CDR2 SYGVNS.

The table lists this clonotype with a count of one. This sequence may be a read error, since a much larger clone differs from it by one base. The CDR3 loop reads CAILTGNSYEQYF. For the CDR3, the DNA is TGTGCCATCCTGACAGGGAACTCCTACGAGCAGTACTTC. This chain joins TRBV6-1 and TRBJ2-7, with 7 bases lining up with TRBD1. The CDR3 sequence is 13 residues long. Losses at the gene ends were 10 bases for V and 0 bases for J; bases not matched to a gene: 6. CDR1 and CDR2 from the germline V gene are MNHNS and SASEGT.

This clonotype was found many times. The gene calls are TRBV28 and TRBJ2-2, with 7 bases that match TRBD1. V lost 1 base to trimming and J lost 6 bases; unmatched junction nucleotides: 2. This CDR3 is 14 amino acids long. The germline V gene has CDR1 MDHEN and CDR2 SYDVKM. CDR3 region: CASSLYQGAGELFF. CDR3 bases: TGTGCCAGCAGTTTATATCAGGGGGCCGGGGAGCTGTTTTTT.

In regard to this clonotype: A much larger clone differs from this one at a single base, so this may be a read error. The CDR3, as DNA: TGTGCCAGTAGTATATATGGGGGAATCAATCAGCCCCAGCATTTT. Its translation is CASSIYGGINQPQHF. This sequence joins TRBV19 and TRBJ1-5; TRBD1 is a possible D gene (5 bases). The CDR3 spans 15 residues. Trimming stripped 2 bases from V and 3 bases from J, with 11 bases between. The germline V gene encodes CDR1 LNHDA and CDR2 SQIVND (reference sequence).

The gene calls are TRBV5-1 and TRBJ1-6, with D possibly being TRBD1 (6 bases). Germline V gene data show CDR1 as SGHRS and CDR2 as YFSETQ. This CDR3 spans 17 amino acids. V gave up 5 bases and J gave up 5 bases, with 20 bases separating them. The DNA for the CDR3 is TGCGCCAGCAGGATGAGAGACTCGACAGGAGATAATTCACCCCTCCACTTT. This sequence encodes CASRMRDSTGDNSPLHF.

As regards this clonotype: A much larger clone lies a single base off, so this may be a read error. This chain joins TRBV6-1 and TRBJ2-3; D possibly corresponds to TRBD1 (6 bases). The CDR3 is made up of 14 amino acids. CDR1 and CDR2 from the germline V gene are MNHNS and SASEGT. CDR3 protein: CASSFDRSTDTKYF. The CDR3 DNA is TGTGCCAGCAGCTTCGACAGGAGCACAGATACGAAGTATTTT.

This clonotype has a count of ten or more. This chain uses TRBV27 with TRBJ2-7; D perhaps matches TRBD1 (5 bases). V lost 2 bases and J 7 bases, leaving 15 bases between the germline ends. The germline gives CDR1 MNHEY, CDR2 SMNVEV (reference sequence). CDR3 length: 14 amino acids. CDR3: CASSLQGPHLEQYF. Written as DNA, the CDR3 is TGTGCCAGCAGTTTACAGGGTCCCCATTTGGAGCAGTACTTC.

About this clonotype itself: Since a much larger clone is just one base distant, this may be a read error. This chain links TRBV12-3 or TRBV12-4 with TRBJ2-3; TRBD2 aligns across 11 bases. J lost 4 bases, V lost 4 bases, and 7 bases had no gene match. The CDR3 runs 16 residues. The CDR3 here is CASSSETSGVPDTQYF. DNA for the CDR3: TGTGCCAGCAGTTCGGAGACTAGCGGGGTTCCAGATACGCAGTATTTT.

This clonotype showed up many times. The J gene is TRBJ2-7, the V gene TRBV19, with D perhaps TRBD1 (6 bases). The length of the CDR3 is 14 residues. Germline loops: CDR1 LNHDA, CDR2 SQIVND (reference sequence). The germline V and J ends were trimmed by 4 bases and 2 bases, with 12 bases remaining between them. CDR3 nucleotides: TGTGCCAGTAGTAGAGACAGGTTTGCCTACGAGCAGTACTTC. Translating gives CASSRDRFAYEQYF.

This clonotype was detected a few times. The chain has TRBV27 and TRBJ2-7, with D maybe TRBD1 (6 bases). Trimming shortened V by 5 bases and J by 4 bases, and 9 bases separated the two germline ends. Germline-derived CDR1 and CDR2 are MNHEY and SMNVEV (reference sequence). This CDR3 has 12 residues. In nucleotides, the CDR3 is TGTGCCAGCAGTACCGGACAGTACGAGCAGTACTTC. It codes for CASSTGQYEQYF.

This clonotype was seen many times. The J gene is TRBJ1-1, the V gene TRBV6-2 or TRBV6-3; no clear D. The CDR3 extends over 13 amino acids. The V gene's germline CDR1 is MNHEY and CDR2 SVGEGT. The germline V and J ends were trimmed by 2 bases and 8 bases, with 12 bases remaining between them. The CDR3 loop is CASSYPWVTEAFF. In nucleotides, the CDR3 is TGTGCCAGCAGTTACCCCTGGGTGACCGAAGCTTTCTTT.

For this clonotype: A much larger clonotype is one base distant, so this may be a read error. The chain couples TRBV7-2 to TRBJ2-1, with D uncertain. Germline V gene data show CDR1 as SGHTA and CDR2 as FQGNSA. V lost 2 bases, J lost 6 bases, and 8 bases lay in between. The CDR3 spans 13 residues. The CDR3 sequence is CASSLISANEQFF. CDR3 nucleotides: TGTGCCAGCAGCTTAATAAGCGCCAATGAGCAGTTCTTC.

The sample holds many counts of this clonotype. The chain employs TRBV7-2 and TRBJ1-3; D is unresolved. This CDR3 is 15 amino acids long. Between the trimmed V and J ends, which lost 5 bases and 1 base, there was a span of 12 bases. The germline V gene has CDR1 SGHTA and CDR2 FQGNSA. The CDR3 bases are TGTGCCAGCAGCCAGAGGCTCGGATCTGGAAACACCATATATTTT. Its translation is CASSQRLGSGNTIYF.